One T cell receptor beta chain is described in this entry. Its matching antigen is unknown. V gave up 6 bases and J gave up 5 bases; unmatched junction bases: 13. CDR1 DFQATT and CDR2 SNEGSKA come from the germline V gene (reference sequence). This CDR3 spans 16 amino acids. This entry comes from a study of T-cell memory formation after mild COVID-19. Findings of the study overall: Several responding clones turned up in pre-infection memory, indicating that cross-reactive memory may have taken part. Day 15 to 85 contractors were CD4/CD8 balanced; later expanders leaned CD4+.

MiXCR was run by TCRdb on the 5' RACE reads, yielding one entry per CDR3 protein. Of about 270,000 distinct CDR3 sequences detected, approximately 16% appear once; the ten largest clones hold 20% to 25%. The sequence came from a man younger than 30 who had mild COVID-19 (a few samples of this study predate the infection). Cell type and time point are not known. This chain joins TRBV20-1 and TRBJ2-2; 9 bases map to TRBD2. The specimen was PBMCs or a T cell subset sorted from them (not recorded which). The CDR3 sequence: CSAVPDSSGGTGELFF. CDR3 DNA sequence: TGCAGTGCAGTCCCTGATTCCAGCGGGGGGACCGGGGAGCTGTTTTTT.